These T cell receptor beta chains were read from a single sample in a study of blood T cell repertoires in COVID-19. Profiling relied on immunoSEQ multiplex PCR, and the TCRdb table lists in-frame clones only, not all of them. The sample contains about 89,000 clones, 78% of which appear only once. The sequencing input was peripheral blood. Every receptor here comes from a man aged 70-80 years with COVID-19, enrolled during active disease. CDR3s include the opening cysteine and the closing phenylalanine or tryptophan. Fields, in order: D gene, J gene, clone size, V gene, CDR3 protein, CDR3 DNA. The D gene is left open where the match is weak. Clone size is stated in some rows and not others, as once, few, many or a class when expanded.

d_call: TRBD1; j_call: TRBJ1-1; clone_size: -; v_call: TRBV7-8; cdr3_aa: CASSIRDRGSNTEAFF; cdr3_nt: TGTGCCAGCAGCATAAGGGACAGGGGTTCGAACACTGAAGCTTTCTTT
d_call: TRBD2; j_call: TRBJ2-1; clone_size: -; v_call: TRBV6-5; cdr3_aa: CASSFGTSGRQRQQFF; cdr3_nt: TGTGCCAGCAGTTTTGGGACTAGCGGGAGACAAAGGCAGCAGTTCTTC
d_call: TRBD2; j_call: TRBJ2-3; clone_size: -; v_call: TRBV9; cdr3_aa: CASSFSGGATDTQYF; cdr3_nt: TGTGCCAGCAGCTTTAGCGGGGGGGCCACAGATACGCAGTATTTT
d_call: -; j_call: TRBJ1-2; clone_size: -; v_call: TRBV5-6; cdr3_aa: CASSRDNRYGYTF; cdr3_nt: TGTGCCAGCAGCCGGGACAACCGATATGGCTACACCTTC
d_call: TRBD2; j_call: TRBJ2-1; clone_size: once; v_call: TRBV5-5; cdr3_aa: CASSLAGGGNEQFF; cdr3_nt: TGTGCCAGCAGCCTAGCGGGAGGTGGGAATGAGCAGTTCTTC
d_call: -; j_call: TRBJ2-3; clone_size: -; v_call: TRBV4-3; cdr3_aa: CASSQGQGSTDTQYF; cdr3_nt: TGCGCCAGCAGCCAAGGGCAGGGGAGCACAGATACGCAGTATTTT
d_call: TRBD1; j_call: TRBJ1-1; clone_size: -; v_call: TRBV6-6; cdr3_aa: CASSRTGAGNTEAFF; cdr3_nt: TGTGCCAGCAGCCGCACAGGGGCCGGAAACACTGAAGCTTTCTTT
d_call: -; j_call: TRBJ1-4; clone_size: -; v_call: TRBV6-5; cdr3_aa: CASNKSGTGSSMLFF; cdr3_nt: TGTGCCAGCAATAAGTCCGGAACAGGGTCCTCTATGCTGTTTTTT
d_call: -; j_call: TRBJ1-2; clone_size: -; v_call: TRBV10-3; cdr3_aa: CATPGQGGNYGYTF; cdr3_nt: TGTGCCACCCCAGGGCAGGGAGGAAACTATGGCTACACCTTC
d_call: TRBD1; j_call: TRBJ1-4; clone_size: few; v_call: TRBV5-1; cdr3_aa: CASRPGTANLNEKLFF; cdr3_nt: TGCGCCAGCAGACCAGGGACAGCAAACCTAAATGAAAAACTGTTTTTT
d_call: -; j_call: TRBJ2-7; clone_size: -; v_call: TRBV24-1; cdr3_aa: CATSEGDVKRAEQYF; cdr3_nt: TGTGCCACCAGTGAAGGGGACGTCAAGCGGGCCGAGCAGTACTTC
d_call: TRBD2; j_call: TRBJ2-1; clone_size: -; v_call: TRBV28; cdr3_aa: CASSSLAAPSYNEQFF; cdr3_nt: TGTGCCAGCAGTTCGCTAGCGGCACCCTCCTACAATGAGCAGTTCTTC
d_call: -; j_call: TRBJ2-7; clone_size: -; v_call: TRBV4-2; cdr3_aa: CASSQDRSYEQYF; cdr3_nt: TGTGCCAGCAGCCAAGATAGGAGCTACGAGCAGTACTTC
d_call: -; j_call: TRBJ2-2; clone_size: -; v_call: TRBV28; cdr3_aa: CASLTAAGELFF; cdr3_nt: TGTGCCAGCCTGACTGCCGCCGGGGAGCTGTTTTTT
d_call: -; j_call: TRBJ2-3; clone_size: -; v_call: TRBV12-5; cdr3_aa: CASGDQLVGGLVDTQYF; cdr3_nt: TGTGCTAGTGGCGATCAGTTGGTGGGAGGACTTGTAGATACGCAGTATTTT
d_call: TRBD1; j_call: TRBJ2-3; clone_size: -; v_call: TRBV19; cdr3_aa: CASKDRGRSTDTQYF; cdr3_nt: TGTGCCAGTAAGGACAGGGGAAGGAGCACAGATACGCAGTATTTT
d_call: -; j_call: TRBJ2-1; clone_size: -; v_call: TRBV9; cdr3_aa: CASSVGEDEQFF; cdr3_nt: TGTGCCAGCAGCGTAGGGGAGGATGAGCAGTTCTTC
d_call: TRBD2; j_call: TRBJ2-7; clone_size: -; v_call: TRBV5-1; cdr3_aa: CASRIAGGPWDEQYF; cdr3_nt: TGCGCCAGCAGGATAGCGGGAGGGCCCTGGGACGAGCAGTACTTC
d_call: TRBD2; j_call: TRBJ2-7; clone_size: -; v_call: TRBV9; cdr3_aa: CASSVKGLAGEEQYF; cdr3_nt: TGTGCCAGCAGCGTAAAAGGACTAGCGGGAGAGGAGCAGTACTTC
d_call: -; j_call: TRBJ2-3; clone_size: few; v_call: TRBV11-2; cdr3_aa: CASSLGQVTDTQYF; cdr3_nt: TGTGCCAGCAGCTTAGGACAGGTGACAGATACGCAGTATTTT
d_call: -; j_call: TRBJ2-3; clone_size: -; v_call: TRBV21-1; cdr3_aa: CASSKEGTSGGQALTDTQYF; cdr3_nt: TGTGCCAGCAGCAAAGAAGGGACTAGCGGGGGGCAGGCCCTCACAGATACGCAGTATTTT
d_call: -; j_call: TRBJ2-5; clone_size: -; v_call: TRBV18; cdr3_aa: CASSQQEHEYF; cdr3_nt: TGTGCCAGCTCGCAACAGGAGCATGAATACTTC
d_call: TRBD1; j_call: TRBJ1-6; clone_size: many; v_call: TRBV27; cdr3_aa: CASSVQGFNSPLHF; cdr3_nt: TGTGCCAGCAGTGTACAGGGGTTTAATTCACCCCTCCACTTT
d_call: TRBD2; j_call: TRBJ2-3; clone_size: once; v_call: TRBV28; cdr3_aa: CASSHSGSAADTQYF; cdr3_nt: TGTGCCAGCAGCCATAGCGGGAGTGCCGCAGATACGCAGTATTTT